The 26 T cell receptor beta chains below come from one sample, sequenced in a study of blood T cell repertoires in COVID-19 (dated by TCRdb to the early 2020s). The library relied on the immunoSEQ multiplex PCR assay. TCRdb took over this immuneACCESS table, retaining in-frame rearrangements with V and J assigned. Such tables are incomplete; in checked studies, under half of the missing clones stem from an unresolved V gene, and the remainder is unexplained. In this sample the table shows about 400,000 clones, about 85% of which occur a single time. Approximately 2% of the sample belongs to the ten largest clones. The sample consisted of PBMCs or T cells enriched from blood (not recorded which). The source is a young woman with acute COVID-19.

The rearrangement uses TRBV4-1 and TRBJ1-3, with 7 bases fitting TRBD1. The germline V gene encodes CDR1 MGHRA and CDR2 YSYEKL. CDR3 length equals 16 residues. The V gene end was trimmed by 3 bases and the J gene end by 7 bases; junction bases not matched to a gene: 12. The CDR3 spells CASSHPTTGDLNTIYF. DNA of the CDR3: TGCGCCAGCAGCCACCCAACCACAGGGGACCTCAACACCATATATTTT.

The chain links TRBV27 to TRBJ1-1; TRBD1 matches at 8 bases. V was clipped by 8 bases and J by 4 bases; unmatched bases: 9. In germline, CDR1 is MNHEY, CDR2 SMNVEV (reference sequence). The CDR3 runs 14 residues. As DNA, the CDR3 is TGTGCCAGCTCCCTTCAGGGGGCGGTCACTGAAGCTTTCTTT. This codes for CASSLQGAVTEAFF.

This chain links TRBV9 with TRBJ2-3, with 7 bases identical to TRBD2. Unmatched junction bases numbered 10, after V lost 4 bases and J lost 2 bases. Per germline, CDR1 SGDLS and CDR2 YYNGEE. The CDR3 sequence is 16 residues long. For the CDR3, the DNA is TGTGCCAGCAGCACCCCCGAAGCGGGAACCACAGATACGCAGTATTTT. It translates to CASSTPEAGTTDTQYF.

V is TRBV5-1 and J is TRBJ1-5, with D tentatively TRBD1 (5 bases). V was clipped by 3 bases and J by 2 bases, with 18 bases between them. Germline V gene sequence: CDR1 SGHRS, CDR2 YFSETQ. This CDR3 has 17 residues. CDR3 nucleotide sequence: TGCGCCAGCAGCTCAGGGAACAGTATGTTAGGCAATCAGCCCCAGCATTTT. This sequence encodes CASSSGNSMLGNQPQHF.

The V and J genes are TRBV3-1 (or the pseudogene TRBV3-2) and TRBJ2-3, with TRBD1 identical over 8 bases. With 1 base clipped from V and 6 bases from J, the junction kept 6 bases outside the gene matches. The germline gives CDR1 LGHDT, CDR2 YNNKEL (reference sequence). The CDR3 covers 15 residues. CDR3 amino acids: CASSQGDRPRDTQYF. The CDR3 DNA follows: TGTGCCAGCAGCCAAGGGGACAGGCCCCGGGATACGCAGTATTTT.

J is TRBJ2-7 and V is TRBV27, with a tentative D call TRBD1 (6 bases). V was shortened by 5 bases and J by 8 bases, with 16 bases between the two germline ends. CDR1 and CDR2 from the germline V gene are MNHEY and SMNVEV (reference sequence). The CDR3 totals 13 residues. The DNA of the CDR3 is TGTGCCAGCAGTCCTCGAGCCAGGGGAAAGCAGTACTTC. The encoded protein is CASSPRARGKQYF.

The chain links TRBV12-3 or TRBV12-4 to TRBJ1-5, with TRBD1 matching 8 bases. This CDR3 is 13 amino acids long. The ends lost 6 bases at V and 6 bases at J; junction bases unmatched: 4. The CDR3 here is CASRRTGSQPQHF. CDR3 in DNA: TGTGCCAGCAGGCGGACAGGGAGTCAGCCCCAGCATTTT.

This chain links TRBV19 with TRBJ2-2, with 12 bases identical to TRBD1. CDR1 is LNHDA and CDR2 is SQIVND in the germline V gene (reference sequence). V dropped 5 bases and J dropped 4; count of bases not matched to a gene: 8. The CDR3 loop spans 17 amino acids. CDR3 nucleotide sequence: TGTGCCAGTAGTGCTACCGGGACAGGGGGCCCCACCGGGGAGCTGTTTTTT. Its translation: CASSATGTGGPTGELFF.

In this sample, this clone turned up a few times. This sequence joins TRBV19 and TRBJ2-2; perhaps TRBD2 as D (6 bases). CDR1 is LNHDA and CDR2 is SQIVND in the germline V gene (reference sequence). V was trimmed by 9 bases and J by 0 bases, leaving 14 bases between them. This CDR3 region has 15 residues. The DNA of the CDR3 is TGTGCCAGCAAAAGGGGACTTACGAACACCGGGGAGCTGTTTTTT. The encoded protein is CASKRGLTNTGELFF.

J is TRBJ2-2 and V is TRBV2, with TRBD1 matching over 12 bases. The V and J ends lost 6 bases and 9 bases, in that order; junction bases with no gene match: 5. Per the germline V gene, CDR1 is SNHLY and CDR2 is FYNNEI. This CDR3 has 14 residues. CDR3 sequence reads: CASRGQGAPRELFF. CDR3 bases: TGTGCCAGCAGGGGACAGGGGGCCCCTAGGGAGCTGTTTTTT. The full variable domain, with the rest looked up from reference TRBV2 and TRBJ2-2, is EPEVTQTPSHQVTQMGQEVILRCVPISNHLYFYWYRQILGQKVEFLVSFYNNEISEKSEIFDDQFSVERPDGSNFTLKIRSTKLEDSAMYFCASRGQGAPRELFFGEGSRLTVL.

The rearrangement joins TRBV2 to TRBJ2-7; 7 bases map to TRBD1. This CDR3 contains 13 residues. J was trimmed by 1 base and V by 6 bases; bases with no gene match: 3. CDR1 is SNHLY and CDR2 is FYNNEI in the germline V gene. The CDR3 region has the DNA TGTGCCAGCAGGAGACAGGGATCCTACGAGCAGTACTTC. Its translation: CASRRQGSYEQYF.

Concerning this clone itself: Different DNA sequences within this sample yield the same CDR3. V and J are TRBV18 and TRBJ1-4; possible D gene TRBD1, 6 bases. V was clipped by 2 bases and J by 8 bases, with 6 bases between them. The CDR3 covers 12 residues. The germline V gene has CDR1 KGHSH and CDR2 LQKENI. The CDR3 DNA is TGTGCCAGCTCACCAGACAGGGAAAAACTGTTTTTT. This gives the protein CASSPDREKLFF.

The chain joins TRBV7-9 to TRBJ2-1; TRBD2 agrees at 7 bases. The CDR3 covers 15 residues. CDR1 is SEHNR and CDR2 is FQNEAQ in the germline V gene (reference sequence). J was trimmed by 5 bases and V by 1 base; bases with no gene match: 5. The CDR3 DNA is TGTGCCAGCAGCTTAGAGGGCGGGAGCAACAATGAGCAGTTCTTC. Translated: CASSLEGGSNNEQFF.

This clone was counted only a few times. The V gene is TRBV10-3, the J gene TRBJ1-3; D may be TRBD1 (5 bases). The germline V and J ends were trimmed by 10 bases and 4 bases, with 14 bases remaining between them. Germline lookup yields CDR1 ENHRY and CDR2 SYGVKD. The CDR3 loop spans 13 amino acids. The CDR3 region is CATLDTEGNTIYF. The CDR3 nucleotides read TGTGCCACTCTGGACACAGAAGGAAACACCATATATTTT.

This chain joins TRBV18 and TRBJ2-2; a weak D match, TRBD1 (6 bases). CDR1 is KGHSH, CDR2 LQKENI, per germline. There are 14 residues in the CDR3. V lost 3 bases and J lost 4, with 9 bases in between. The CDR3 DNA is TGTGCCAGCTCACCGGACAGCTTCACCGGGGAGCTGTTTTTT. Translation gives CASSPDSFTGELFF.

The rearrangement uses TRBV10-2 and TRBJ1-5; possible D gene TRBD1, 5 bases. This CDR3 has 13 residues. Trimming took off 3 bases at V and 6 bases at J, with 9 bases between the two ends. Germline loops: CDR1 WSHSY, CDR2 SAAADI. The CDR3 coding sequence is TGCGCCAGCAGTGATGGGGCCAGTCAGCCCCAGCATTTT. Its protein is CASSDGASQPQHF.

The chain is built from TRBV10-1 and TRBJ2-2; 9 bases are shared with TRBD2. V shed 4 bases and J 4 bases; nucleotides not matched to a gene: 4. The CDR3 totals 15 residues. CDR1 WNHNN and CDR2 SYGVQD come from the germline V gene (reference sequence). This chain's CDR3 is CASSVGLAATGELFF. The CDR3, as DNA: TGCGCCAGCAGTGTGGGACTAGCAGCCACCGGGGAGCTGTTTTTT.

This clone occurred once. J is TRBJ2-1 and V is TRBV28; TRBD2 is a possible D gene (6 bases). The CDR3 consists of 18 residues. V lost 0 bases and J 8 bases, leaving 23 bases between the germline ends. Per germline, CDR1 MDHEN and CDR2 SYDVKM. The CDR3 here is CASSLWGGRTPNGDEQFF. CDR3 coding DNA: TGTGCCAGCAGTTTATGGGGGGGTAGGACACCCAATGGGGATGAGCAGTTCTTC.

The chain recombines TRBV14 with TRBJ1-6; unclear D gene. Germline CDR1 is SGHDN and CDR2 is FVKESK. V was pared by 1 base and J by 0 bases, with 4 bases between. There are 15 residues in the CDR3. The CDR3 sequence: CASSQGDSYNSPLHF. CDR3 sequence (DNA): TGTGCCAGCAGCCAAGGCGACTCCTATAATTCACCCCTCCACTTT.

J is TRBJ2-1 and V is TRBV30; maybe TRBD2 (7 bases). This CDR3 contains 13 residues. CDR1 is GTSNPN, CDR2 SVGIG, per germline (reference sequence). Trimming took 2 bases from V and 6 from J, leaving 11 bases between them. CDR3 sequence reads: CAWSLRGGNEQFF. The CDR3, as DNA: TGTGCCTGGAGTTTAAGGGGGGGCAATGAGCAGTTCTTC.

The gene calls are TRBV19 and TRBJ2-1; D is perhaps TRBD2 (6 bases). Germline V CDR1 and CDR2: LNHDA, SQIVND (reference sequence). The V end was cut by 6 bases, the J end by 1 base, with 16 bases between. This CDR3 has 16 residues. The CDR3 is CASSNNPSVSYNEQFF. In nucleotides, the CDR3 is TGTGCCAGTAGCAACAACCCTAGCGTTTCCTACAATGAGCAGTTCTTC. Drawing the rest from reference TRBV19 and TRBJ2-1, the complete variable domain is DGGITQSPKYLFRKEGQNVTLSCEQNLNHDAMYWYRQDPGQGLRLIYYSQIVNDFQKGDIAEGYSVSREKKESFPLTVTSAQKNPTAFYLCASSNNPSVSYNEQFFGPGTRLTVL.

The chain couples TRBV11-2 to TRBJ2-7, with a possible D match to TRBD2 (6 bases). V lost 5 bases to trimming and J lost 4 bases, with 9 bases between them. This CDR3 contains 12 residues. CDR1 and CDR2 (germline): SGHAT, FQNNGV. CDR3 region: CASSIGGYEQYF. The DNA for the CDR3 is TGTGCCAGCAGCATCGGGGGATACGAGCAGTACTTC.

The chain employs TRBV15 and TRBJ1-6, with D hard to call. Between the trimmed V and J ends, which lost 5 bases and 0 bases, there was a span of 14 bases. Germline values: CDR1 LNHNV, CDR2 YYDKDF (reference sequence). The CDR3 covers 17 residues. CDR3 in DNA: TGTGCCACCAGCGCTTATCCCTCTAGCTCCTATAATTCACCCCTCCACTTT. This codes for CATSAYPSSSYNSPLHF. The whole variable domain, filled in from reference TRBV15 and TRBJ1-6, reads DAMVIQNPRYQVTQFGKPVTLSCSQTLNHNVMYWYQQKSSQAPKLLFHYYDKDFNNEADTPDNFQSRRPNTSFCFLDIRSPGLGDTAMYLCATSAYPSSSYNSPLHFGNGTRLTVT.

The J gene is TRBJ2-7, the V gene TRBV5-1; D gene unclear. This CDR3 is built from 15 residues. CDR1 and CDR2 (germline): SGHRS, YFSETQ. V shed 2 bases and J shed 1 base, with 13 bases lying between them. CDR3: CASSFGYLESYEQYF. In DNA form, the CDR3 reads TGCGCCAGCAGCTTCGGTTACTTAGAGTCCTACGAGCAGTACTTC.

The chain joins TRBV28 to TRBJ1-2, with D maybe TRBD1 (6 bases). The CDR3 totals 12 residues. The germline CDR1 and CDR2 sequences are MDHEN and SYDVKM. The V gene lost 5 bases and the J gene lost 8 bases, with 12 bases spanning the gap. Here the CDR3 reads CASSENREGYTF. The CDR3, as DNA: TGTGCCAGCAGTGAAAACAGGGAGGGCTACACCTTC.

The rearrangement joins TRBV14 to TRBJ2-3, with 9 bases matching TRBD2. The V gene end was trimmed by 4 bases and the J gene end by 4 bases; junction bases not matched to a gene: 6. The germline gives CDR1 SGHDN, CDR2 FVKESK. This CDR3 comprises 15 residues. The CDR3 spells CASSLRGGRADTQYF. The CDR3 nucleotides read TGTGCCAGCAGCCTGCGGGGGGGCCGGGCAGATACGCAGTATTTT.